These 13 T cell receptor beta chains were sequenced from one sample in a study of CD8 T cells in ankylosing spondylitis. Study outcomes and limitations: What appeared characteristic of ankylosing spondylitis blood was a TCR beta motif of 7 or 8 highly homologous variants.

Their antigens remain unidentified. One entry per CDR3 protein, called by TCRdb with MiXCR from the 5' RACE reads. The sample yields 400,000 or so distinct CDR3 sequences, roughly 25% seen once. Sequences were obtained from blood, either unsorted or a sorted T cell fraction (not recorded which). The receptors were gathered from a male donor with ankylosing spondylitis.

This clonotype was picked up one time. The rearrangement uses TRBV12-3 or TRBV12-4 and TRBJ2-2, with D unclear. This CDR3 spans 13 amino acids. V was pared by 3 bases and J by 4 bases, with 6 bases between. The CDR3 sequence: CASSFDRTGELFF. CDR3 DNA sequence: TGTGCCAGCAGTTTCGATCGCACCGGGGAGCTGTTTTTT.

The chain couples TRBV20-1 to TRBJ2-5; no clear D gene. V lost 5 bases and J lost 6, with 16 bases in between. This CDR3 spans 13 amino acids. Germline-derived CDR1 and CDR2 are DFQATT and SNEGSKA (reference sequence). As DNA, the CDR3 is TGCAGTGCTTACTACGTCCCCGGAAAGACCCAGTACTTC. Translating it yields CSAYYVPGKTQYF.

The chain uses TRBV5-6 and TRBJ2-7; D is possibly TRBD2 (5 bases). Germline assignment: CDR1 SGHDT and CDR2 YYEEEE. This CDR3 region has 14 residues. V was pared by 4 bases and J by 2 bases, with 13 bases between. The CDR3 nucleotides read TGTGCCAGCAGCCCCGGGGAGCATACCTACGAGCAGTACGTC. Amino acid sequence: CASSPGEHTYEQYV.

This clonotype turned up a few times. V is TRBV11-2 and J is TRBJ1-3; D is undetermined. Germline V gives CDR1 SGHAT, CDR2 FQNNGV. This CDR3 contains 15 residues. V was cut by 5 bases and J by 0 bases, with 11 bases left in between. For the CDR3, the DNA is TGTGCCAGCAGCCTCTCCGGGGTCTCTGGAAACACCATATATTTT. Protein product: CASSLSGVSGNTIYF.

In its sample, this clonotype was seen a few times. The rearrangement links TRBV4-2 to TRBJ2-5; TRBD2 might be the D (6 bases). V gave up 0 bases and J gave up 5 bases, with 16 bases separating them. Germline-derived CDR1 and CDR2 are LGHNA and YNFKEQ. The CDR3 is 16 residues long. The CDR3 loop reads CASSQEPGLYVETQYF. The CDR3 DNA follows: TGTGCCAGCAGCCAAGAACCGGGACTGTATGTGGAGACCCAGTACTTC.

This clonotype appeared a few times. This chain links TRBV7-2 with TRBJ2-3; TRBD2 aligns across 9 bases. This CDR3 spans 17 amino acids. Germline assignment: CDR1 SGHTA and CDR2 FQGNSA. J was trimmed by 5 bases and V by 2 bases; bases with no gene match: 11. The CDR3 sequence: CASSLIGGSSGIDTQYF. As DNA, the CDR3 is TGTGCCAGCAGCTTAATCGGGGGGTCTAGCGGGATAGATACGCAGTATTTT. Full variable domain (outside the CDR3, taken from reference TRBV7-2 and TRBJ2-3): GAGVSQSPSNKVTEKGKDVELRCDPISGHTALYWYRQSLGQGLEFLIYFQGNSAPDKSGLPSDRFSAERTGGSVSTLTIQRTQQEDSAVYLCASSLIGGSSGIDTQYFGPGTRLTVL.

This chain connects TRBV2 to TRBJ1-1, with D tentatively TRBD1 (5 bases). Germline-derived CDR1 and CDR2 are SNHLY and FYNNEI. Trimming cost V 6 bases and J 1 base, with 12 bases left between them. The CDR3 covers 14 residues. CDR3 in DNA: TGTGCCAGCAGAGCCTCGGGGACGAACACTGAAGCTTTCTTT. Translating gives CASRASGTNTEAFF.

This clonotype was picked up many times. The CDR3 loop is CASSREAAYNEQFF. The CDR3 bases are TGTGCCAGCAGCCGCGAGGCGGCCTACAATGAGCAGTTCTTC. This chain uses TRBV4-2 with TRBJ2-1; D ambiguous. V was pared by 4 bases and J by 2 bases, with 9 bases between. Germline assignment: CDR1 LGHNA and CDR2 YNFKEQ. The CDR3 is made up of 14 amino acids.

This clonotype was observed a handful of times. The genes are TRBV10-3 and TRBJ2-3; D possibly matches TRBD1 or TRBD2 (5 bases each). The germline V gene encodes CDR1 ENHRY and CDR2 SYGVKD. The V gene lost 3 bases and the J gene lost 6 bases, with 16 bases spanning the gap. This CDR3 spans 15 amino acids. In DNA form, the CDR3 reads TGTGCCATCAGTGAAAAAAGGGACGTTGGTGATACGCAGTATTTT. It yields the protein CAISEKRDVGDTQYF.

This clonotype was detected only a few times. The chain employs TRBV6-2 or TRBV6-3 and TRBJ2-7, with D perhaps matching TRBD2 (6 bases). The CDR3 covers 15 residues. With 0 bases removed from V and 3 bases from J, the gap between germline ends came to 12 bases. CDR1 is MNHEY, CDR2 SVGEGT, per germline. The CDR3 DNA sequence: TGTGCCAGCAGTTACTCGAAAGGAGGGATCTACGAGCAGTACGTC. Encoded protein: CASSYSKGGIYEQYV.

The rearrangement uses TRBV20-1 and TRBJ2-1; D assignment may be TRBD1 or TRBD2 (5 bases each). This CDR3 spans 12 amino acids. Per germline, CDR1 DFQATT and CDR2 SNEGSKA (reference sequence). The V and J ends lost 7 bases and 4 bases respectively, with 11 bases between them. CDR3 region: CSGTQRYNEQFF. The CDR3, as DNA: TGCAGTGGGACACAGCGGTACAATGAGCAGTTCTTC.

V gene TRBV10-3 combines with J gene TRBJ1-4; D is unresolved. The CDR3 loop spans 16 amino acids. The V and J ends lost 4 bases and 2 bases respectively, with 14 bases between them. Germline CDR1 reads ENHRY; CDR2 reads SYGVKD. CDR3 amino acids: CAISVNGLGTNEKLFF. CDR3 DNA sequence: TGTGCCATCAGTGTCAACGGCTTAGGGACTAATGAAAAACTGTTTTTT.

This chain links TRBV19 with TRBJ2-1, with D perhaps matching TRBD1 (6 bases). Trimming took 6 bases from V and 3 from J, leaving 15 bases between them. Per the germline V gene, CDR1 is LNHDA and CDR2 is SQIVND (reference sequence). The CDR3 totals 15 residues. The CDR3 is CASRGHEILYNEQFF. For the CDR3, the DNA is TGTGCCAGTAGGGGACACGAGATTCTCTACAATGAGCAGTTCTTC.